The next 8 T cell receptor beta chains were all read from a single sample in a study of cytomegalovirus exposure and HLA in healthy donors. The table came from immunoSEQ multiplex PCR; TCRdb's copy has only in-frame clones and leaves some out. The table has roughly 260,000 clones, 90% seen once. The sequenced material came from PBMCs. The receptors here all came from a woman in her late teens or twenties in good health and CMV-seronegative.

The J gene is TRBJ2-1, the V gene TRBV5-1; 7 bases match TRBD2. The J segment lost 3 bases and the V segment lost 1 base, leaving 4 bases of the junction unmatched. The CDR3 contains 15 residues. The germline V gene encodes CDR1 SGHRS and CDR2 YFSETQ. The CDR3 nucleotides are TGCGCCAGCAGCTTGAGCGGGGACGACTACAATGAGCAGTTCTTC. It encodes CASSLSGDDYNEQFF.

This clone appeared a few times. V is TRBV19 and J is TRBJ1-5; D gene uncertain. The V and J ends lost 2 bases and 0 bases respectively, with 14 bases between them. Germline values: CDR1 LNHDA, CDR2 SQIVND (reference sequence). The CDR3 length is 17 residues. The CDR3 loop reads CASSITLGDYSNQPQHF. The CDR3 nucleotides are TGTGCCAGTAGTATAACCCTGGGAGACTATAGCAATCAGCCCCAGCATTTT.

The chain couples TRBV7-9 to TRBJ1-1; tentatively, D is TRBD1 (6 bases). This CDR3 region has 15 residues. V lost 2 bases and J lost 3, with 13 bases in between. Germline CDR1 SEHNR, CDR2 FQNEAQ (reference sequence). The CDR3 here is CASSLYRDGDTEAFF. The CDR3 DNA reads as TGTGCCAGCAGCTTATACAGGGATGGCGACACTGAAGCTTTCTTT. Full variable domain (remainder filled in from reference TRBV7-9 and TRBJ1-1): DTGVSQNPRHKITKRGQNVTFRCDPISEHNRLYWYRQTLGQGPEFLTYFQNEAQLEKSRLLSDRFSAERPKGSFSTLEIQRTEQGDSAMYLCASSLYRDGDTEAFFGQGTRLTVV.

CDR3 residues: CASSPRGITSYEQYF. CDR3 bases: TGTGCCAGCAGCCCCAGGGGTATAACATCCTACGAGCAGTACTTC. The gene calls are TRBV5-4 and TRBJ2-7, with a weak D call TRBD1 (6 bases). The CDR3 covers 15 residues. The germline CDR1 and CDR2 sequences are SGHNT and YYREEE (reference sequence). The V end lost 4 bases, the J end lost 1 base, and 15 bases lay between the germline ends. Complete variable domain (other parts from reference TRBV5-4 and TRBJ2-7): ETGVTQSPTHLIKTRGQQVTLRCSSQSGHNTVSWYQQALGQGPQFIFQYYREEENGRGNFPPRFSGLQFPNYSSELNVNALELDDSALYLCASSPRGITSYEQYFGPGTRLTVT.

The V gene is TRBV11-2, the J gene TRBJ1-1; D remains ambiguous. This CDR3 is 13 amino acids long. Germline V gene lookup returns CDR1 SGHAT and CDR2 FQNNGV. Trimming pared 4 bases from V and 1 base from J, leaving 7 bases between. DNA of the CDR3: TGTGCCAGCAGCTCCCCCAGGAACACTGAAGCTTTCTTT. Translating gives CASSSPRNTEAFF.

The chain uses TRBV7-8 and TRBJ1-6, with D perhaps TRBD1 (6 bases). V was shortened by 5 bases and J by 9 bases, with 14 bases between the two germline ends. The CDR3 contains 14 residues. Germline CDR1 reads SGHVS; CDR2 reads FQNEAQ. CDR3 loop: CASSLRGVGSPLHF. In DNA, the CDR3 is TGTGCCAGCAGCCTCAGGGGAGTTGGTTCACCCCTCCACTTT. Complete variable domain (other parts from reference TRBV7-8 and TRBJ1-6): GAGVSQSPRYKVAKRGQDVALRCDPISGHVSLFWYQQALGQGPEFLTYFQNEAQLDKSGLPSDRFFAERPEGSVSTLKIQRTQQEDSAVYLCASSLRGVGSPLHFGNGTRLTVT.

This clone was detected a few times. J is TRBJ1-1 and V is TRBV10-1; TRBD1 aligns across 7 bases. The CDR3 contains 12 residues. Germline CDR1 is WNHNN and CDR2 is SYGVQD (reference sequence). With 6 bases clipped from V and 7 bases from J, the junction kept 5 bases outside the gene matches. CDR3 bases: TGCGCCAGCAGGGGGTGGACAGGTGAAGCTTTCTTT. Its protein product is CASRGWTGEAFF.

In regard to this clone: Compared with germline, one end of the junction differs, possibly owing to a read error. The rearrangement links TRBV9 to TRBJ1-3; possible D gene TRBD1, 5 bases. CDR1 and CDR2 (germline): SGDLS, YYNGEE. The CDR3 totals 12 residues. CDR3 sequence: CASSVATRDLNF. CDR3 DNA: TGTGCCAGCAGCGTAGCTACCCGGGACTTAAATTTT.